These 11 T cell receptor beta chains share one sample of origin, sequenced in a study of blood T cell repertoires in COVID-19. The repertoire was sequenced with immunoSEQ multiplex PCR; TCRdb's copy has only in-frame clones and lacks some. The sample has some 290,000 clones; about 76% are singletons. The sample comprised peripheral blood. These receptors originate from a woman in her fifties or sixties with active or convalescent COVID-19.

The CDR3 protein is CASSEPTSGGTDTQYF. DNA of the CDR3: TGTGCCAGCAGTGAACCGACTAGCGGGGGAACAGATACGCAGTATTTT. J is TRBJ2-3 and V is TRBV2; 12 bases line up with TRBD2. Germline V lookup: CDR1 SNHLY, CDR2 FYNNEI. V dropped 2 bases and J dropped 3; count of bases not matched to a gene: 3. The CDR3 spans 16 residues.

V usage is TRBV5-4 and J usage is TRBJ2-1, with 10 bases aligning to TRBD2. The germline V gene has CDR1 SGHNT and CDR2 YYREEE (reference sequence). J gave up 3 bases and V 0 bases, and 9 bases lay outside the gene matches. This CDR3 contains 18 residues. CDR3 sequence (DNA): TGTGCCAGCAGCTTGGCCGGGGTCGGGACTAGCGTCTACAATGAGCAGTTCTTC. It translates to CASSLAGVGTSVYNEQFF.

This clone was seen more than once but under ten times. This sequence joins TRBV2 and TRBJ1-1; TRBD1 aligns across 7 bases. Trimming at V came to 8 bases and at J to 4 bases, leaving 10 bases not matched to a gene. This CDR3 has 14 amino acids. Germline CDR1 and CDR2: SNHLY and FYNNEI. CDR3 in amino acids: CASQGDGRGTEAFF. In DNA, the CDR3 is TGTGCCAGCCAGGGGGACGGGAGGGGCACTGAAGCTTTCTTT.

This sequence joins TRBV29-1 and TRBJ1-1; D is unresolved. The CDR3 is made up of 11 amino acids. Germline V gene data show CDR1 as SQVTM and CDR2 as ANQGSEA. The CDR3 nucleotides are TGCATCGGCCGGGAGGCAACTGAAGCTTTCTTT. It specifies CIGREATEAFF. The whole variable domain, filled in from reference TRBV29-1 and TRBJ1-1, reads SAVISQKPSRDICQRGTSLTIQCQVDSQVTMMFWYRQQPGQSLTLIATANQGSEATYESGFVIDKFPISRPNLTFSTLTVSNMSPEDSSIYLCIGREATEAFFGQGTRLTVV.

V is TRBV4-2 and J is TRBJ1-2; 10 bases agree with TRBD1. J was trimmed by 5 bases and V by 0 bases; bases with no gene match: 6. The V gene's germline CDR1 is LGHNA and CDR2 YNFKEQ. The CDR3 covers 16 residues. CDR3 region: CASSQEGTGARYGYTF. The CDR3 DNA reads TGTGCCAGCAGCCAAGAGGGGACAGGGGCCAGGTATGGCTACACCTTC.

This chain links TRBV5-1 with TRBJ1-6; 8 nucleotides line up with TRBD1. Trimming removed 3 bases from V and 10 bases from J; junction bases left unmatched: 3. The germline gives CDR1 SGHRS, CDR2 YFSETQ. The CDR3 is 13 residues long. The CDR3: CASSSDRESPLHF. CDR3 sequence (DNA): TGCGCCAGCAGCTCGGACAGGGAGTCACCCCTCCACTTT.

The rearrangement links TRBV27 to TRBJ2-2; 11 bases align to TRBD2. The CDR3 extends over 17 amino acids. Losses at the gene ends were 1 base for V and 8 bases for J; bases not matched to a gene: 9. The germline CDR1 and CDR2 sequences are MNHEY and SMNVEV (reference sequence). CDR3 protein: CASSLFPSSGGTGELFF. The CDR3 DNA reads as TGTGCCAGCAGTTTATTTCCCTCTAGCGGGGGGACGGGGGAGCTGTTTTTT.

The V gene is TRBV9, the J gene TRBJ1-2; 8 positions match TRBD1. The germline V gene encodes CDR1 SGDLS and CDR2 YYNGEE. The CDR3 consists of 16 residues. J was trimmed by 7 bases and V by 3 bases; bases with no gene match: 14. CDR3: CASSEGRTGRMGGYTF. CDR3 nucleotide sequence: TGTGCCAGCAGCGAAGGCAGGACAGGGAGAATGGGTGGCTACACCTTC.

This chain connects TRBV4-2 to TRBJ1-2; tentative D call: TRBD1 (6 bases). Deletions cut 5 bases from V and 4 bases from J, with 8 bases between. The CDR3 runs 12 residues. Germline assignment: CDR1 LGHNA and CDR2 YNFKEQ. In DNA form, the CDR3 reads TGTGCCAGCAGCACAGGGTTCTATGGCTACACCTTC. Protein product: CASSTGFYGYTF.

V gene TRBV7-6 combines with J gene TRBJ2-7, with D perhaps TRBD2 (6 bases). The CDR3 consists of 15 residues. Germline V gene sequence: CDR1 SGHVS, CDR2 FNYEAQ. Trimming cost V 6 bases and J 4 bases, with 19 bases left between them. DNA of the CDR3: TGTGCCAGCAGGGCTACAGAGGCAGGGAGGTACGAGCAGTACTTC. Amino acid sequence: CASRATEAGRYEQYF.

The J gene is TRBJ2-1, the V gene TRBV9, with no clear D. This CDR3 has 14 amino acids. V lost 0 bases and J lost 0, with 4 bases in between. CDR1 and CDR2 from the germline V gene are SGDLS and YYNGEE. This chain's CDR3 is CASSVALSYNEQFF. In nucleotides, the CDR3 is TGTGCCAGCAGCGTAGCCCTCTCCTACAATGAGCAGTTCTTC.